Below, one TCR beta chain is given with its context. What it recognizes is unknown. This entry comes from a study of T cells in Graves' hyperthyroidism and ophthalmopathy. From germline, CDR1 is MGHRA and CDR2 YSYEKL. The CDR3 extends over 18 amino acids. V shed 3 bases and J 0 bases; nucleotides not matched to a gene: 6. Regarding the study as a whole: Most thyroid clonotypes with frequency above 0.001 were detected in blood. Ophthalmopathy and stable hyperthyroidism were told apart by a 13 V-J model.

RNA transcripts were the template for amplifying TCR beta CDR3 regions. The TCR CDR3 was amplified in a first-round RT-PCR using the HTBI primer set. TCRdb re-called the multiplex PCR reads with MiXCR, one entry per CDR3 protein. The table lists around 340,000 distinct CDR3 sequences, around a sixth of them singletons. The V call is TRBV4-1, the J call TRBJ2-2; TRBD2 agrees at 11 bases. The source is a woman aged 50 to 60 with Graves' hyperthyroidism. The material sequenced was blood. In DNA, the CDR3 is TGCGCCAGCAGCCACGGGCTAGCGGGGGGTTCGAACACCGGGGAGCTGTTTTTT. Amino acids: CASSHGLAGGSNTGELFF.